The present TCR beta chain was sequenced within a study of identical twins. The study, taken as a whole, reports: Insertions were fewer in abundant cord blood beta clonotypes, whereas memory repertoires showed none of this pattern.

The germline V gene has CDR1 SQVTM and CDR2 ANQGSEA. The CDR3 is 18 amino acids. V was pared by 7 bases and J by 0 bases, with 15 bases of the junction left unmatched. Each CDR3 protein is one row after TCRdb ran MiXCR on the 5' RACE reads. The table shows hundreds of thousands of distinct CDR3 sequences, with around 22% occurring only once. Details on this clonotype: The antigen is undetermined.

The sample also formed part of further work on yellow fever vaccine responses in identical twins.

The sequence was collected from a woman aged 18-29 years in good health. This chain joins TRBV29-1 and TRBJ1-3; the match to TRBD1 covers 10 bases. The material sequenced was CD4+ T cells sorted from blood. The CDR3 loop is CSAMGDRGPFSSGNTIYF. In DNA form, the CDR3 reads TGCAGCGCTATGGGGGACAGGGGCCCTTTTAGCTCTGGAAACACCATATATTTT.